What follows are 14 T cell receptor beta chains derived from one specimen sequenced in a study of shared clonotypes between healthy human individuals. Libraries were prepared by immunoSEQ multiplex PCR; TCRdb keeps only in-frame clonotypes and omits some of them. The sample holds 550,000 to 850,000 clones, 55% to 75% seen once. The specimen sequenced was memory CD4+ T cells sorted from blood. The subset here: CD45RA-negative fraction. The receptors originated from a woman in her 30s in good health.

The sample holds a few counts of this clone. V and J are TRBV11-2 and TRBJ1-2, with D unclear. Germline V gene sequence: CDR1 SGHAT, CDR2 FQNNGV. V lost 7 bases and J lost 8, with 17 bases in between. This CDR3 contains 13 residues. CDR3 residues: CASTPDGAGGYTF. CDR3 coding DNA: TGTGCCAGCACCCCGGACGGAGCGGGGGGCTACACCTTC. The whole variable domain, remainder taken from reference TRBV11-2 and TRBJ1-2, is EAGVAQSPRYKIIEKRQSVAFWCNPISGHATLYWYQQILGQGPKLLIQFQNNGVVDDSQLPKDRFSAERLKGVDSTLKIQPAKLEDSAVYLCASTPDGAGGYTFGSGTRLTVV.

The gene calls are TRBV19 and TRBJ2-2; the D gene is possibly TRBD2 (6 bases). Deletions cut 2 bases from V and 6 bases from J, with 10 bases between. The CDR3 consists of 14 residues. Looked up from germline, CDR1 is LNHDA and CDR2 is SQIVND (reference sequence). The chain's CDR3 is CASSILGGPGELFF. CDR3 in DNA: TGTGCCAGTAGTATATTAGGAGGGCCCGGGGAGCTGTTTTTT. The full variable domain, in which reference TRBV19 and TRBJ2-2 provide the parts outside the CDR3, is DGGITQSPKYLFRKEGQNVTLSCEQNLNHDAMYWYRQDPGQGLRLIYYSQIVNDFQKGDIAEGYSVSREKKESFPLTVTSAQKNPTAFYLCASSILGGPGELFFGEGSRLTVL.

The chain is built from TRBV18 and TRBJ2-5, with 8 bases identical to TRBD2. V shed 4 bases and J 2 bases; nucleotides not matched to a gene: 6. The CDR3 has 15 residues. CDR1 is KGHSH and CDR2 is LQKENI in the germline V gene. In nucleotides, the CDR3 is TGTGCCAGCTCACGATCACTAGCGGAGCAAGAGACCCAGTACTTC. Protein sequence: CASSRSLAEQETQYF.

The chain joins TRBV28 to TRBJ1-5; TRBD1 agrees at 8 bases. V shed 6 bases, J shed 4 bases, and the junction held 5 bases outside the gene matches. The CDR3 loop spans 14 amino acids. CDR1 and CDR2 from the germline V gene are MDHEN and SYDVKM. This CDR3 is CASRRTGNNQPQHF. CDR3 coding DNA: TGTGCCAGCAGACGGACAGGGAATAATCAGCCCCAGCATTTT. Full variable domain (remainder filled in from reference TRBV28 and TRBJ1-5): DVKVTQSSRYLVKRTGEKVFLECVQDMDHENMFWYRQDPGLGLRLIYFSYDVKMKEKGDIPEGYSVSREKKERFSLILESASTNQTSMYLCASRRTGNNQPQHFGDGTRLSIL.

The V and J genes are TRBV11-2 and TRBJ2-2; 9 bases map to TRBD1. J lost 5 bases, V lost 4 bases, and 5 bases had no gene match. The germline CDR1 and CDR2 sequences are SGHAT and FQNNGV. The CDR3 has 15 amino acids. This CDR3 is CASSYTGGETGELFF. For the CDR3, the DNA is TGTGCCAGCAGCTATACAGGGGGCGAAACCGGGGAGCTGTTTTTT.

V and J are TRBV7-6 and TRBJ1-4; 8 bases are a match to TRBD1. The CDR3 totals 16 residues. Trimming cost V 5 bases and J 8 bases; bases outside gene matches: 13. Germline-derived CDR1 and CDR2 are SGHVS and FNYEAQ. In DNA form, the CDR3 reads TGTGCCAGCAGCCCCAACGGACAGGGCGGGCGGGAAAAACTGTTTTTT. The encoded protein is CASSPNGQGGREKLFF.

CDR3 residues: CASSVGQGEGGYTF. CDR3 nucleotide sequence: TGTGCCAGCAGCGTAGGCCAGGGGGAGGGAGGCTACACCTTC. This sequence joins TRBV9 and TRBJ1-2; 7 bases agree with TRBD1. The CDR3 extends over 14 amino acids. CDR1 and CDR2 (germline): SGDLS, YYNGEE. The trim removed 0 bases at V and 8 bases at J, leaving 7 bases unmatched.

The chain couples TRBV10-1 to TRBJ1-3; no reliable D call. Germline V lookup: CDR1 WNHNN, CDR2 SYGVQD (reference sequence). With 6 bases removed from V and 1 base from J, the gap between germline ends came to 16 bases. The CDR3 runs 16 residues. CDR3 bases: TGCGCCAGCAGCGGGAGCCGCGAGACTTCTGGAAACACCATATATTTT. Protein product: CASSGSRETSGNTIYF.

The chain carries TRBV19 and TRBJ2-7; D may be TRBD1 or TRBD2 (6 bases each). V was cut by 8 bases and J by 6 bases, with 17 bases left in between. Germline-derived CDR1 and CDR2 are LNHDA and SQIVND (reference sequence). The CDR3 covers 13 residues. Here the CDR3 reads CASGGNRGGEQYF. The CDR3 coding sequence is TGTGCCAGTGGAGGGAACAGAGGGGGCGAGCAGTACTTC.

The chain recombines TRBV6-5 with TRBJ2-7, with TRBD1 matching 10 bases. From germline, CDR1 is MNHEY and CDR2 SVGAGI. This CDR3 is built from 14 residues. With V trimmed by 6 bases and J by 6 bases, 8 bases remained unmatched. CDR3 nucleotides: TGTGCCAGCAGCCCACCGGGACAGGGGAGCGAGCAGTACTTC. Residues: CASSPPGQGSEQYF.

The chain is built from TRBV7-2 and TRBJ2-3, with D possibly matching TRBD2 (5 bases). From germline, CDR1 is SGHTA and CDR2 FQGNSA. V was shortened by 1 base and J by 0 bases, with 8 bases between the two germline ends. CDR3 size: 15 residues. As DNA, the CDR3 is TGTGCCAGCAGCTTAGGAGGGTATAGCACAGATACGCAGTATTTT. This gives the protein CASSLGGYSTDTQYF.

The sample holds a few counts of this clone. This sequence joins TRBV5-4 and TRBJ2-2, with TRBD2 matching over 11 bases. The V gene end was trimmed by 3 bases and the J gene end by 5 bases; junction bases not matched to a gene: 6. This CDR3 has 16 residues. CDR1 SGHNT and CDR2 YYREEE come from the germline V gene (reference sequence). CDR3 protein: CASSSGTSGSTGELFF. In DNA form, the CDR3 reads TGTGCCAGCAGCTCTGGGACTAGCGGATCGACCGGGGAGCTGTTTTTT.

The chain links TRBV11-1 to TRBJ1-1; D is unresolved. The CDR3 consists of 14 residues. Trimming removed 1 base from V and 5 bases from J, with 11 bases in between. Germline CDR1 is SGHAT and CDR2 is FQDESV (reference sequence). CDR3 bases: TGTGCCAGCAGCTTAGAGTGGGGATGGACTGAAGCTTTCTTT. This codes for CASSLEWGWTEAFF.

The chain carries TRBV7-9 and TRBJ2-1, with TRBD2 matching 10 bases. The germline V gene encodes CDR1 SEHNR and CDR2 FQNEAQ (reference sequence). The CDR3 contains 16 residues. V was clipped by 2 bases and J by 8 bases; unmatched bases: 9. The CDR3 reads CASSLSASGSSYEQFF. In nucleotides, the CDR3 is TGTGCCAGCAGCTTATCCGCTAGCGGGAGTTCCTATGAGCAGTTCTTC.